This T cell receptor beta chain was sequenced in a study of shared clonotypes between healthy human individuals. The CDR3 spans 14 residues. V lost 1 base, J lost 5 bases, and 9 bases lay in between. Germline lookup yields CDR1 LNHNV and CDR2 YYDKDF (reference sequence). Some clones are missing from TCRdb's copy, which holds only in-frame ones; the method was immunoSEQ multiplex PCR. This table has hundreds of thousands of clones, 85% to 95% appearing once. Naive-designated CD8 cells lacked CD45RO, were positively enriched for CCR7, and omitted terminally differentiated effector memory CD45RA+ cells.

J is TRBJ1-5 and V is TRBV15, with D possibly TRBD1 on 5 matching bases. The specimen was naive CD8+ T cells sorted from blood. This receptor was obtained from a man aged 25 to 45 in good health. CDR3 protein: CATSRGGVDQPQHF. CDR3 coding DNA: TGTGCCACCAGCAGAGGGGGGGTGGATCAGCCCCAGCATTTT.